These T cell receptor beta chains were read from a single sample in a study of glioma-infiltrating T cells. One entry per CDR3 protein results from TCRdb running MiXCR on the multiplex PCR reads. The table records 9,500 to 13,000 distinct CDR3 sequences, roughly 53% of them present only once. The source material was glioma tissue, nonneoplastic brain tissue, or PBMCs (not recorded which). These TCRs come from a human donor with low-grade glioma or glioblastoma, undergoing nonglioma brain surgery, or in good health (not recorded which). Each CDR3 is given with its conserved first and last residue. Each record gives: V gene, clone size, D gene, J gene, CDR3 protein, CDR3 DNA. A D gene is named only where the DNA matches it firmly. Clone size is not always given. Where it is, it says once, few, many or a class for expanded clones.

TRBV29-1	many	NA	TRBJ1-1	CSVEGIGETEAFF	TGCAGCGTTGAGGGGATTGGTGAGACTGAAGCTTTCTTT
TRBV5-8	many	NA	TRBJ2-7	CASNPRNRDEQYF	TGTGCCAGCAACCCCAGGAATCGGGACGAGCAGTACTTC
TRBV18	NA	TRBD2	TRBJ2-1	CASSQRGRVQNEQFF	TGTGCCAGCTCCCAGCGGGGCAGGGTTCAAAATGAGCAGTTCTTC
TRBV20-1	NA	NA	TRBJ2-7	CSSLGVSQETQYF	TGCAGTTCCCTGGGCGTGTCACAAGAGACTCAGTACTTC
TRBV20-1	NA	NA	TRBJ2-5	CIAPWGFQETQYF	TGCATTGCCCCCTGGGGATTCCAAGAGACCCAGTACTTC
TRBV29-1	NA	TRBD1	TRBJ2-7	CSVEWTGAHEQYF	TGCAGCGTTGAGTGGACAGGTGCCCACGAGCAGTACTTC
TRBV19	NA	NA	TRBJ1-1	CASMQNTEDFF	TGTGCCAGTATGCAAAACACTGAAGACTTCTTT
TRBV14	medium-sized	NA	TRBJ2-1	CASSQDLRVPQFF	TGTGCCAGCAGCCAAGACCTACGAGTTCCGCAGTTCTTC
TRBV4-1	NA	NA	TRBJ2-7	CASSRRGTPDYEQYF	TGCGCCAGCAGCAGGAGAGGGACACCTGATTACGAGCAGTACTTC
TRBV28	NA	TRBD1	TRBJ1-5	CASRRTGVNHQPQHF	TGTGCCAGCAGAAGGACAGGGGTTAATCATCAGCCCCAGCATTTT
TRBV19	many	NA	TRBJ2-7	CASSIGGDSYEQYF	TGTGCCAGTAGTATCGGCGGAGACTCCTACGAGCAGTACTTC
TRBV25-1	NA	TRBD1	TRBJ1-6	CASSDTGTGDSPLHF	TGTGCCAGCAGTGACACCGGGACAGGGGATTCACCCCTCCACTTT
TRBV11-2	NA	NA	TRBJ2-5	CASSLDADGQETKYF	TGTGCCAGCAGTTTAGATGCCGACGGGCAAGAGACCAAGTACTTC
TRBV7-2	many	NA	TRBJ2-5	CASSLEGRLSYQETQYF	TGTGCCAGCAGCTTGGAGGGGCGGCTCTCGTACCAAGAGACCCAGTACTTC
TRBV6-4	NA	TRBD2	TRBJ2-3	CASSERAGGPDKQYF	TGTGCCAGCAGTGAAAGGGCGGGAGGTCCAGATAAACAGTATTTT
TRBV18	medium-sized	NA	TRBJ1-2	CASSPLGDGYTF	TGTGCCAGCTCACCATTAGGGGATGGCTACACCTTC
TRBV28	few	TRBD1	TRBJ2-1	CAIIAQGSGVNEQFF	TGTGCCATCATAGCACAGGGGTCCGGTGTCAATGAGCAGTTCTTC
TRBV27	large	NA	TRBJ1-3	CASSLRGTGNTIYF	TGTGCCAGCAGTTTGAGGGGAACTGGAAACACCATATATTTT
TRBV28	NA	TRBD1	TRBJ1-2	CASSPTGRRGYTF	TGTGCCAGCAGTCCGACAGGGCGGAGGGGCTACACCTTC
TRBV6-5	NA	TRBD1	TRBJ1-1	CASNRGRTEAFF	TGCGCCAGCAACAGGGGAAGGACTGAAGCTTTCTTT
TRBV29-1	many	TRBD2	TRBJ2-3	CSLTGLAGADTQYF	TGCAGCTTAACGGGACTAGCGGGAGCAGATACGCAGTATTTT
TRBV6-2/TRBV6-3	NA	NA	TRBJ1-3	CARRYSSPNSGNTIYF	TGTGCCCGCCGTTACTCGTCCCCGAACTCTGGAAACACCATATATTTT
TRBV6-1	medium-sized	TRBD1	TRBJ2-7	CASRTPRTGGYEQYF	TGTGCCAGCAGGACTCCCAGGACAGGGGGCTACGAGCAGTACTTC
TRBV2	NA	TRBD2	TRBJ2-5	CASSEGVLAGYETQYF	TGTGCCAGCAGTGAAGGAGTACTAGCGGGATATGAGACCCAGTACTTC
TRBV15	medium-sized	TRBD2	TRBJ2-1	CATSRSGTSLKNEQFF	TGTGCCACCAGCAGATCCGGGACTAGTCTTAAAAATGAGCAGTTCTTC
TRBV2	NA	NA	TRBJ2-3	CASSRGNHPQYF	TGTGCCAGCTCCCGTGGCAATCATCCCCAGTATTTT
TRBV25-1	large	NA	TRBJ2-3	CASSDGRGTDTQYF	TGTGCCAGCAGTGATGGCAGGGGTACAGATACGCAGTATTTT
TRBV19	NA	TRBD1	TRBJ1-5	CASSRGQGKPQHF	TGTGCCAGTAGCCGAGGACAGGGCAAGCCCCAGCATTTT
TRBV20-1	NA	NA	TRBJ1-2	CSAKGGQSYGYTF	TGCAGTGCTAAAGGGGGGCAGTCTTATGGCTACACCTTC
TRBV19	many	NA	TRBJ2-5	CASSIVGAETQYF	TGTGCCAGTAGTATTGTGGGCGCGGAGACCCAGTACTTC
TRBV5-1	many	NA	TRBJ2-1	CASRGDANGEQFF	TGCGCCAGCAGGGGGGACGCCAACGGTGAGCAGTTCTTC
TRBV6-1	NA	NA	TRBJ2-7	CASGGGGNNEQYF	TGTGCCAGCGGGGGAGGGGGGAACAACGAGCAGTACTTC
TRBV19	NA	NA	TRBJ2-2	CSISPTMLFLTGELFF	TGTTCCATTAGTCCAACTATGCTCTTCCTCACCGGGGAGCTGTTTTTT
TRBV7-2	once	NA	TRBJ2-3	CASSFLDYKLTYTLYF	TGTGCCAGCAGCTTTTTGGACTACAAACTCACATATACGCTGTATTTT
TRBV6-2/TRBV6-3	NA	TRBD1	TRBJ2-3	CASSYGTGGEDTKYF	TGTGCCAGCAGTTACGGGACAGGGGGCGAAGATACGAAGTATTTT
TRBV20-1	NA	TRBD2	TRBJ2-1	CSARDGLAGGRNEQFF	TGCAGTGCTAGAGACGGACTAGCGGGAGGGCGGAATGAGCAGTTCTTC
TRBV4-2	NA	NA	TRBJ2-5	CASSFYICSAIRTLQETQYF	NA
TRBV19	medium-sized	NA	TRBJ2-3	CASTGTSRDTQYF	TGTGCCAGTACCGGGACCTCAAGAGATACGCAGTATTTT
TRBV30	NA	NA	TRBJ1-1	CACHTFMNTEAFF	TGTGCCTGTCATACATTTATGAACACTGAAGCTTTCTTT
TRBV19	NA	NA	TRBJ1-5	CASTKRWGSSNQPQHF	TGTGCCAGTACTAAGCGATGGGGTTCGAGTAATCAGCCCCAGCATTTT
TRBV12-3/TRBV12-4	NA	NA	TRBJ1-2	CASSLEANYGYTF	TGTGCCAGCAGTTTGGAGGCTAACTATGGATACACCTTC
TRBV2	NA	TRBD1	TRBJ2-6	CASSETPGQDIFWGANVLTF	TGTGCCAGCAGTGAAACTCCGGGACAGGACATTTTCTGGGGGGCCAACGTCCTGACTTTC
TRBV5-5	many	NA	TRBJ1-1	CASSPLRNTEAFF	TGTGCCAGCAGCCCTCTGCGGAACACTGAAGCTTTCTTT
TRBV20-1	medium-sized	TRBD2	TRBJ2-7	CSARDQQAGITYEQYF	TGCAGTGCTAGAGATCAGCAAGCGGGAATAACCTACGAGCAGTACTTC
TRBV6-4	NA	TRBD2	TRBJ2-3	CASSERAGGRDTQYF	TGTGCCAGCAGTGAAAGGGCGGGAGGCCGAGATACGCAGTATTTT
TRBV5-1	few	TRBD1	TRBJ2-2	CAGSLVTGVTGELFF	TGCGCCGGCAGCTTGGTGACAGGGGTAACCGGGGAGCTGTTTTTT
TRBV27	large	TRBD2	TRBJ2-1	CASSLSVYSGGLNEQFF	TGTGCCAGCAGTTTATCCGTCTATAGCGGGGGCTTGAATGAGCAGTTCTTC
TRBV18	NA	NA	TRBJ1-1	CACSPTTDLSGTEAFF	TGTGCCTGCTCACCAACCACCGACCTTAGCGGAACTGAAGCTTTCTTT
TRBV3-1	many	NA	TRBJ1-1	CASSQWVKGGTEAFF	TGTGCCAGCAGCCAATGGGTGAAAGGGGGCACTGAAGCTTTCTTT
TRBV7-2	many	NA	TRBJ2-7	CASSLYAGRSYEQYF	TGTGCCAGCAGCTTATACGCGGGAAGAAGTTACGAGCAGTACTTC